The 21 T cell receptor beta chains listed next were all sequenced from one sample in a study of blood T cell repertoires in COVID-19. Produced via immunoSEQ multiplex PCR; TCRdb's table is partial and in-frame only. The table shows approximately 300,000 clones, with 90% to 95% occurring only once. Sequencing was carried out using PBMCs or T cells enriched from blood (not recorded which). Receptors originate from a woman in her twenties or thirties who had been exposed to COVID-19.

This clone was picked up one time. This sequence joins TRBV12-5 and TRBJ2-3; weak D call: TRBD1 (5 bases). This CDR3 has 15 residues. The ends were cut back, 0 bases at V and 3 bases at J, with 10 bases in the middle. The germline V gene has CDR1 LGHNT and CDR2 FRNRAP. In DNA, the CDR3 is TGTGCTAGTGGTTTGGTAGTCAGGGCGACAGATACGCAGTATTTT. This codes for CASGLVVRATDTQYF.

This clone appeared once. The chain is built from TRBV2 and TRBJ1-6, with D possibly TRBD1 on 5 matching bases. The germline gives CDR1 SNHLY, CDR2 FYNNEI. The ends were cut back, 6 bases at V and 6 bases at J, with 12 bases in the middle. This CDR3 has 14 amino acids. The CDR3 here is CASRPQERNSPLHF. DNA of the CDR3: TGTGCCAGCAGACCACAGGAGCGTAATTCACCCCTCCACTTT.

The rearrangement joins TRBV6-5 to TRBJ2-7, with a weak D call TRBD1 (7 bases). This CDR3 has 15 residues. The V and J ends lost 4 bases and 4 bases respectively, with 17 bases between them. Looked up from germline, CDR1 is MNHEY and CDR2 is SVGAGI. The CDR3 bases are TGTGCCAGCAGTTTAGTGGAGGGGGCTATGTACGAGCAGTACTTC. It is translated as CASSLVEGAMYEQYF.

The chain is built from TRBV29-1 and TRBJ1-1; D perhaps matches TRBD1 (5 bases). Deletions cut 4 bases from V and 3 bases from J, with 12 bases between. This CDR3 comprises 13 residues. The germline V gene has CDR1 SQVTM and CDR2 ANQGSEA. CDR3 sequence: CSVGGTSHTEAFF. In nucleotides, the CDR3 is TGCAGCGTTGGGGGCACTTCCCACACTGAAGCTTTCTTT.

This rearrangement joins TRBV5-1 to TRBJ1-4, with 7 nucleotides matching TRBD1. The CDR3 is 14 amino acids. The germline gives CDR1 SGHRS, CDR2 YFSETQ. Trimming cost V 4 bases and J 3 bases; bases outside gene matches: 3. The CDR3 DNA reads TGCGCCAGCAGCGTCGGGACAGCTAATGAAAAACTGTTTTTT. Protein product: CASSVGTANEKLFF.

This chain connects TRBV19 to TRBJ1-5; 9 nucleotides match TRBD1. The V gene's germline CDR1 is LNHDA and CDR2 SQIVND (reference sequence). The V gene end was trimmed by 4 bases and the J gene end by 3 bases; junction bases not matched to a gene: 10. This CDR3 spans 17 amino acids. The CDR3 region is CASSKITGGADNQPQHF. The CDR3, as DNA: TGTGCCAGTAGTAAAATCACAGGGGGCGCGGACAATCAGCCCCAGCATTTT.

The rearrangement uses TRBV19 and TRBJ1-1; 9 bases map to TRBD1. Germline V gene lookup returns CDR1 LNHDA and CDR2 SQIVND (reference sequence). Unmatched junction bases numbered 11, after V lost 5 bases and J lost 7 bases. The CDR3 runs to 15 residues. The chain's CDR3 is CASSLIRQGGGEAFF. Here the CDR3 DNA reads TGTGCCAGTAGTCTAATTCGACAGGGGGGAGGTGAAGCTTTCTTT.

V and J are TRBV30 and TRBJ1-1; D might be TRBD1 (6 bases). Germline V lookup: CDR1 GTSNPN, CDR2 SVGIG (reference sequence). The CDR3 runs 14 residues. This CDR3 is CASRPSDSHTEAFF. The CDR3 nucleotides read TGTGCTTCAAGGCCCTCGGACAGCCACACTGAAGCTTTCTTT.

Concerning this clone itself: The sample carries other DNA sequences with the same CDR3. This rearrangement joins TRBV5-1 to TRBJ1-2, with D maybe TRBD1 (5 bases). This CDR3 is 14 amino acids long. Germline-derived CDR1 and CDR2 are SGHRS and YFSETQ. Trimming cost V 0 bases and J 0 bases, with 6 bases left between them. CDR3 coding DNA: TGCGCCAGCAGCTTGGGACAGCCTAACTATGGCTACACCTTC. Encoded protein: CASSLGQPNYGYTF.

V usage is TRBV30 and J usage is TRBJ2-2, with D possibly TRBD2 on 5 matching bases. Germline lookup yields CDR1 GTSNPN and CDR2 SVGIG (reference sequence). The germline V and J ends were trimmed by 5 bases and 6 bases, with 13 bases remaining between them. The CDR3 has 13 amino acids. The CDR3 loop reads CAWAGLRAGELFF. CDR3 nucleotides: TGTGCCTGGGCTGGGTTGAGGGCCGGGGAGCTGTTTTTT.

The chain is built from TRBV6-5 and TRBJ2-7; TRBD1 aligns across 7 bases. This CDR3 is 14 amino acids long. With V trimmed by 2 bases and J by 3 bases, 4 bases remained unmatched. Germline lookup yields CDR1 MNHEY and CDR2 SVGAGI. CDR3: CASSYGDRSYEQYF. The CDR3 DNA sequence: TGTGCCAGCAGTTACGGGGACAGAAGCTACGAGCAGTACTTC.

The chain employs TRBV18 and TRBJ2-7, with 10 nucleotides matching TRBD2. Germline V lookup: CDR1 KGHSH, CDR2 LQKENI. The trim removed 5 bases at V and 7 bases at J, leaving 5 bases unmatched. The CDR3 has 13 amino acids. The CDR3 loop is CASSTGTSEEQYF. DNA for the CDR3: TGTGCCAGCTCAACCGGGACTAGCGAGGAGCAGTACTTC.

The chain recombines TRBV4-1 with TRBJ2-7; 9 bases are shared with TRBD1. Germline V lookup: CDR1 MGHRA, CDR2 YSYEKL. The CDR3 covers 19 residues. V trimming: 1 base; J trimming: 4 bases; junction bases outside the gene matches: 17. The CDR3 protein is CASSQVGGQGPIRSYEQYF. The CDR3 coding sequence is TGCGCCAGCAGCCAAGTAGGCGGACAGGGGCCTATTAGGAGTTACGAGCAGTACTTC.

The chain is built from TRBV2 and TRBJ2-5, with TRBD1 matching 8 bases. Germline V CDR1 and CDR2: SNHLY, FYNNEI. Losses at the gene ends were 7 bases for V and 1 base for J; bases not matched to a gene: 5. The CDR3 has 14 residues. Here the CDR3 reads CASNRDRSQETQYF. CDR3 DNA: TGTGCCAGCAACCGGGACAGGTCCCAAGAGACCCAGTACTTC.

The V call is TRBV5-1, the J call TRBJ2-5; 9 nucleotides line up with TRBD1. V trimming: 0 bases; J trimming: 4 bases; junction bases outside the gene matches: 4. CDR1 and CDR2 (germline): SGHRS, YFSETQ. The CDR3 contains 15 residues. Written as DNA, the CDR3 is TGCGCCAGCAGCTTGGAGGGACAGGGCCCAGAGACCCAGTACTTC. It codes for CASSLEGQGPETQYF.

The CDR3 DNA reads TGTGCCAGCAGCCGACGGGACACCATATATTTT. Protein sequence: CASSRRDTIYF. The gene calls are TRBV11-2 and TRBJ1-3; D is undetermined. Trimming took off 5 bases at V and 8 bases at J, with 7 bases between the two ends. The germline V gene has CDR1 SGHAT and CDR2 FQNNGV. CDR3 length: 11 residues.

V gene TRBV5-1 combines with J gene TRBJ1-1; tentative D call: TRBD1 (6 bases). This CDR3 is 16 amino acids long. CDR1 SGHRS and CDR2 YFSETQ come from the germline V gene. V gave up 3 bases and J gave up 1 base, with 16 bases separating them. The CDR3 nucleotides read TGCGCCAGCAGCTCCTCCGGGGGGGGCTGGAACACTGAAGCTTTCTTT. Translation: CASSSSGGGWNTEAFF.

The chain joins TRBV7-9 to TRBJ2-7, with TRBD1 identical over 8 bases. CDR1 is SEHNR and CDR2 is FQNEAQ in the germline V gene (reference sequence). The CDR3 extends over 15 amino acids. The V segment lost 1 base and the J segment 3 bases; nucleotides outside the gene matches: 5. The chain's CDR3 is CASSLDGQGFYEQYF. The CDR3 nucleotides are TGTGCCAGCAGCTTAGATGGACAGGGTTTCTACGAGCAGTACTTC. Complete variable domain (other parts from reference TRBV7-9 and TRBJ2-7): DTGVSQNPRHKITKRGQNVTFRCDPISEHNRLYWYRQTLGQGPEFLTYFQNEAQLEKSRLLSDRFSAERPKGSFSTLEIQRTEQGDSAMYLCASSLDGQGFYEQYFGPGTRLTVT.

V and J are TRBV7-6 and TRBJ1-6; 9 nucleotides match TRBD1. This CDR3 is 15 amino acids long. The J segment lost 10 bases and the V segment lost 4 bases, leaving 8 bases of the junction unmatched. Germline assignment: CDR1 SGHVS and CDR2 FNYEAQ. The CDR3 DNA sequence: TGTGCCAGCAGCTCCCGGACAGGGGAAGACTCACCCCTCCACTTT. The encoded protein is CASSSRTGEDSPLHF.

V gene TRBV4-2 combines with J gene TRBJ2-3, with D tentatively TRBD2 (5 bases). Looked up from germline, CDR1 is LGHNA and CDR2 is YNFKEQ. The V end lost 4 bases, the J end lost 6 bases, and 11 bases lay between the germline ends. This CDR3 is built from 13 residues. CDR3 in DNA: TGTGCCAGCAGCCTCACGGACTGGGATACGCAGTATTTT. Encoded protein: CASSLTDWDTQYF.

The chain couples TRBV2 to TRBJ2-7; TRBD1 agrees at 7 bases. The CDR3 covers 15 residues. Germline values: CDR1 SNHLY, CDR2 FYNNEI. With 5 bases clipped from V and 1 base from J, the junction kept 8 bases outside the gene matches. The CDR3 protein is CASSHTPGQSYEQYF. CDR3 sequence (DNA): TGTGCCAGCAGTCATACTCCGGGACAGTCCTACGAGCAGTACTTC.